Shown below are 32 T cell receptor beta chains from a single sample sequenced in a study of T cell repertoires in cytomegalovirus infection. TCRdb ran MiXCR on the reads and lists one entry per CDR3 protein. Of approximately 990,000 distinct CDR3 sequences listed, roughly a third are singletons. The antigens these receptors bind are not known. The sample in question was cultured CD8+ T cells from PBMCs, obtained from culture after CMV antigen stimulation. These receptors were taken from a human donor in good health (CMV status not recorded). Some clones in this sample may be carry-over from other donors' samples.

The rearrangement joins TRBV15 to TRBJ2-3; D may match TRBD1 or TRBD2 (6 bases each). CDR3 length equals 14 residues. The V end was cut by 0 bases, the J end by 14 bases, with 18 bases between. The V gene's germline CDR1 is LNHNV and CDR2 YYDKDF (reference sequence). The CDR3 DNA is TGTGCCACCAGCAGAGAGACCCCTCAGGGGACTTTGTATTTT. This gives the protein CATSRETPQGTLYF. Using reference TRBV15 and TRBJ2-3 for the parts outside the CDR3, the full variable domain is DAMVIQNPRYQVTQFGKPVTLSCSQTLNHNVMYWYQQKSSQAPKLLFHYYDKDFNNEADTPDNFQSRRPNTSFCFLDIRSPGLGDTAMYLCATSRETPQGTLYFGPGTRLTVL.

The V call is TRBV28, the J call TRBJ1-2; D is undetermined. This CDR3 is built from 14 residues. V gave up 1 base and J gave up 0 bases, with 6 bases separating them. The germline CDR1 and CDR2 sequences are MDHEN and SYDVKM. The CDR3 sequence is CASSLLEPNYGYTF. The CDR3 coding sequence is TGTGCCAGCAGTTTATTGGAACCTAACTATGGCTACACCTTC.

The J gene is TRBJ2-1, the V gene TRBV2; 11 nucleotides line up with TRBD2. V gave up 6 bases and J gave up 7 bases; unmatched junction bases: 5. The V gene's germline CDR1 is SNHLY and CDR2 FYNNEI. The CDR3 runs 14 residues. CDR3 sequence: CASRGGLAVNEQFF. CDR3 nucleotides: TGTGCCAGCAGGGGGGGACTAGCGGTAAATGAGCAGTTCTTC.

The chain recombines TRBV27 with TRBJ2-7; D is uncertain. CDR3 length: 14 residues. Germline-derived CDR1 and CDR2 are MNHEY and SMNVEV (reference sequence). Trimming took off 5 bases at V and 0 bases at J, with 11 bases between the two ends. In nucleotides, the CDR3 is TGTGCCAGCAGTCCTCGACCGGGCTCCTACGAGCAGTACTTC. As protein: CASSPRPGSYEQYF.

This clonotype has only one observation. V gene TRBV28 combines with J gene TRBJ2-1, with D tentatively TRBD1 or TRBD2 (5 bases each). V was trimmed by 7 bases and J by 3 bases, leaving 19 bases between them. The germline V gene has CDR1 MDHEN and CDR2 SYDVKM. The CDR3 sequence is 16 residues long. CDR3 region: CASTLLGRGFYNEQFF. CDR3 nucleotides: TGTGCCAGCACTCTACTAGGTAGGGGTTTCTACAATGAGCAGTTCTTC.

The J gene is TRBJ1-2, the V gene TRBV2; TRBD1 agrees at 9 bases. The CDR3 extends over 15 amino acids. Germline V gene lookup returns CDR1 SNHLY and CDR2 FYNNEI. J gave up 4 bases and V 8 bases, and 11 bases lay outside the gene matches. CDR3 nucleotide sequence: TGTGCCAGCGCAGACAGGGGGTTCATGATCTATGGCTACACCTTC. Protein: CASADRGFMIYGYTF.

The chain combines TRBV27 with TRBJ2-7, with 7 bases matching TRBD1. The trim removed 5 bases at V and 2 bases at J, leaving 3 bases unmatched. Germline V lookup: CDR1 MNHEY, CDR2 SMNVEV (reference sequence). The CDR3 consists of 13 residues. CDR3 residues: CASSRQGPYEQYV. The CDR3 DNA sequence: TGTGCCAGCAGTCGACAGGGTCCCTACGAGCAGTACGTC.

This clonotype was seen at least ten times. The chain carries TRBV7-2 and TRBJ2-1, with a tentative D call TRBD2 (5 bases). Germline-derived CDR1 and CDR2 are SGHTA and FQGNSA. Trimming took off 5 bases at V and 5 bases at J, with 16 bases between the two ends. This CDR3 is built from 15 residues. CDR3 nucleotide sequence: TGTGCCAGCAGCCTTTTATTTGGACTGCACAATGAGCAGTTCTTC. Residues: CASSLLFGLHNEQFF.

The chain has TRBV7-9 and TRBJ1-3; D call uncertain. This CDR3 has 16 residues. V lost 1 base, J lost 4 bases, and 14 bases lay in between. Germline V gene lookup returns CDR1 SEHNR and CDR2 FQNEAQ (reference sequence). In DNA form, the CDR3 reads TGTGCCAGCAGCTTAGTCCATCGGGCTAAGGGAAACACCATATATTTT. Its translation is CASSLVHRAKGNTIYF.

This clonotype was picked up a small number of times. The rearrangement joins TRBV15 to TRBJ2-7; 7 positions agree with TRBD2. Trimming cost V 0 bases and J 12 bases; bases outside gene matches: 5. The CDR3 consists of 12 residues. The germline CDR1 and CDR2 sequences are LNHNV and YYDKDF (reference sequence). CDR3 bases: TGTGCCACCAGCAGAGATAGAGGGACTATGTACTTC. It yields the protein CATSRDRGTMYF.

V usage is TRBV20-1 and J usage is TRBJ2-7; 9 nucleotides agree with TRBD2. This CDR3 has 15 residues. Germline loops: CDR1 DFQATT, CDR2 SNEGSKA (reference sequence). With 0 bases clipped from V and 3 bases from J, the junction kept 6 bases outside the gene matches. This chain's CDR3 is CSARDPLAGIYEQYF. DNA for the CDR3: TGCAGTGCTAGAGATCCCCTAGCGGGAATCTACGAGCAGTACTTC.

The genes are TRBV2 and TRBJ1-1, with D uncertain. Germline loops: CDR1 SNHLY, CDR2 FYNNEI. The length of the CDR3 is 15 residues. Trimming took 10 bases from V and 5 from J, leaving 23 bases between them. The CDR3 nucleotides read TGTGCCACTACGACAAGCGGACGCCGGGGAACTGAAGCTTTCTTT. It translates to CATTTSGRRGTEAFF.

J is TRBJ1-1 and V is TRBV27; D is uncertain. Trimming cost V 3 bases and J 11 bases, with 25 bases left between them. Germline V gives CDR1 MNHEY, CDR2 SMNVEV (reference sequence). This CDR3 contains 16 residues. CDR3 residues: CASSLSSAGLHWGAFF. As DNA, the CDR3 is TGTGCCAGCAGTTTGTCATCCGCCGGGCTCCATTGGGGTGCTTTCTTT.

This clonotype was detected a few times. The chain employs TRBV19 and TRBJ2-1; 8 nucleotides line up with TRBD2. V shed 7 bases, J shed 0 bases, and the junction held 8 bases outside the gene matches. CDR3 length: 16 residues. Germline lookup yields CDR1 LNHDA and CDR2 SQIVND (reference sequence). CDR3 in DNA: TGTGCCAGTACCCCTTTCGCGGGGGGCTCCTACAATGAGCAGTTCTTC. It specifies CASTPFAGGSYNEQFF.

The count of this clonotype is one. The chain carries TRBV7-3 and TRBJ2-5; no definite D call. The germline V and J ends were trimmed by 2 bases and 5 bases, with 15 bases remaining between them. Germline CDR1 reads SGHTA; CDR2 reads FQGTGA. The CDR3 has 15 residues. This CDR3 reads CASSLYATPRETQYF. The CDR3 DNA is TGTGCCAGCAGCTTATATGCCACTCCCAGGGAGACCCAGTACTTC. The full variable domain, completed using reference TRBV7-3 and TRBJ2-5, is GAGVSQTPSNKVTEKGKYVELRCDPISGHTALYWYRQSLGQGPEFLIYFQGTGAADDSGLPNDRFFAVRPEGSVSTLKIQRTERGDSAVYLCASSLYATPRETQYFGPGTRLLVL.

This clonotype was seen many times. V and J are TRBV7-2 and TRBJ2-5, with 11 bases fitting TRBD2. The CDR3 length is 16 residues. Trimming took 6 bases from V and 3 from J; bases not matched to a gene: 9. The germline CDR1 and CDR2 sequences are SGHTA and FQGNSA. The CDR3 reads CASRAYIAGGEETQYF. In DNA form, the CDR3 reads TGTGCCAGCAGGGCATATATAGCGGGGGGGGAAGAGACCCAGTACTTC.

This chain joins TRBV11-2 and TRBJ1-1; 12 bases line up with TRBD1. The CDR3 has 16 residues. V lost 5 bases to trimming and J lost 0 bases; unmatched junction nucleotides: 4. Germline CDR1 reads SGHAT; CDR2 reads FQNNGV. CDR3 protein: CASSPWDRGLNTEAFF. CDR3 bases: TGTGCCAGCAGCCCTTGGGACAGGGGGCTGAACACTGAAGCTTTCTTT.

This clonotype was detected a few times. The rearrangement links TRBV6-5 to TRBJ1-1; D is uncertain. CDR3 length: 13 amino acids. Germline CDR1 MNHEY, CDR2 SVGAGI. The V and J ends lost 4 bases and 6 bases respectively, with 12 bases between them. The CDR3 here is CASSFAGRAEAFF. DNA of the CDR3: TGTGCCAGCAGTTTTGCGGGGAGGGCTGAAGCTTTCTTT.

This clonotype was observed at least ten times. The gene calls are TRBV7-9 and TRBJ2-1; D may correspond to TRBD1 or TRBD2 (5 bases each). Per the germline V gene, CDR1 is SEHNR and CDR2 is FQNEAQ (reference sequence). The CDR3 is made up of 13 amino acids. Trimming removed 0 bases at V and 9 bases at J, with 9 bases between. CDR3: CASSLAGTFEQFF. CDR3 DNA: TGTGCCAGCAGCTTAGCAGGGACGTTTGAGCAGTTCTTC.

V gene TRBV27 combines with J gene TRBJ1-1, with a possible D match to TRBD1 (6 bases). The CDR3 totals 12 residues. Trimming cost V 11 bases and J 1 base, with 11 bases left between them. Germline CDR1 reads MNHEY; CDR2 reads SMNVEV (reference sequence). This CDR3 is CASTGTNTEAFF. The CDR3 DNA sequence: TGTGCCTCGACAGGTACGAACACTGAAGCTTTCTTT.

This clonotype was counted at least ten times. CDR3 sequence: CASSLRVGYNEQFF. CDR3 bases: TGTGCCAGCAGCTTAAGGGTCGGCTACAATGAGCAGTTCTTC. The chain employs TRBV7-8 and TRBJ2-1; no firm D call. The CDR3 has 14 residues. Germline values: CDR1 SGHVS, CDR2 FQNEAQ. The V and J ends lost 2 bases and 3 bases respectively, with 8 bases between them.

The gene calls are TRBV7-9 and TRBJ2-7, with D possibly matching TRBD1 (5 bases). V lost 1 base, J lost 0 bases, and 16 bases lay in between. CDR1 is SEHNR and CDR2 is FQNEAQ in the germline V gene (reference sequence). CDR3 size: 17 residues. CDR3: CASSLGLRQGDSYEQYF. CDR3 DNA sequence: TGTGCCAGCAGCTTAGGATTGAGGCAAGGGGACTCCTACGAGCAGTACTTC.

With respect to this clonotype: One end of the junction is discordant with germline, which a read error may explain. This chain uses TRBV12-5 with TRBJ2-3; 16 bases are a match to TRBD2. CDR3 length: 19 residues. Germline V gives CDR1 LGHNT, CDR2 FRNRAP. The CDR3 DNA reads TGTGCTAGTGCCGGGACTAGCGGGGGGGACTTCTCTAGCACAGATACGCGGTATTTT. Residues: CASAGTSGGDFSSTDTRYF.

This clonotype occurred a few times. J is TRBJ1-1 and V is TRBV6-2 or TRBV6-3; D is uncertain. The CDR3 covers 14 residues. Germline V gene data show CDR1 as MNHEY and CDR2 as SVGEGT. V gave up 1 base and J gave up 3 bases, with 9 bases separating them. Here the CDR3 reads CASSYFRGDTEAFF. The DNA for the CDR3 is TGTGCCAGCAGTTACTTTCGGGGTGACACTGAAGCTTTCTTT.

The rearrangement links TRBV7-3 to TRBJ2-1, with D uncertain. The germline V and J ends were trimmed by 7 bases and 8 bases, with 15 bases remaining between them. Looked up from germline, CDR1 is SGHTA and CDR2 is FQGTGA. This CDR3 contains 13 residues. This CDR3 reads CASNSHSWHEQFF. The CDR3 DNA reads as TGTGCCAGCAATTCACATAGTTGGCATGAGCAGTTCTTC. Full variable domain (missing parts from reference TRBV7-3 and TRBJ2-1): GAGVSQTPSNKVTEKGKYVELRCDPISGHTALYWYRQSLGQGPEFLIYFQGTGAADDSGLPNDRFFAVRPEGSVSTLKIQRTERGDSAVYLCASNSHSWHEQFFGPGTRLTVL.

V and J are TRBV19 and TRBJ2-6; D unresolved. Trimming removed 8 bases at V and 2 bases at J, with 13 bases between. Germline V gives CDR1 LNHDA, CDR2 SQIVND (reference sequence). The CDR3 sequence is 15 residues long. The CDR3 region is CASGKWAPGANVLTF. CDR3 nucleotide sequence: TGTGCCAGTGGCAAGTGGGCGCCTGGGGCCAACGTCCTGACTTTC.

The chain joins TRBV7-3 to TRBJ1-2, with D perhaps matching TRBD1 (6 bases). Germline CDR1 is SGHTA and CDR2 is FQGTGA. CDR3 size: 16 residues. V lost 4 bases, J lost 6 bases, and 21 bases lay in between. The chain's CDR3 is CASSSKGGGGANGYTF. In nucleotides, the CDR3 is TGTGCCAGCAGCTCTAAAGGCGGGGGGGGGGCGAATGGCTACACCTTC.

This clonotype was observed at least ten times. V and J are TRBV5-4 and TRBJ1-4, with 7 bases lining up with TRBD1. CDR3 size: 19 residues. Trimming at V came to 4 bases and at J to 3 bases, leaving 18 bases not matched to a gene. In germline, CDR1 is SGHNT, CDR2 YYREEE (reference sequence). The CDR3: CASSTTIEQTGVSNEKLFF. The CDR3 coding sequence is TGTGCCAGCAGCACGACAATCGAACAAACAGGGGTGTCTAATGAAAAACTGTTTTTT.

The CDR3 is CASEGQGAYEQYF. In DNA, the CDR3 is TGTGCCAGCGAAGGACAGGGGGCTTACGAGCAGTACTTC. The chain uses TRBV6-6 and TRBJ2-7, with 11 nucleotides matching TRBD1. CDR3 size: 13 residues. Germline values: CDR1 MNHNY, CDR2 SVGAGI (reference sequence). The V and J ends lost 8 bases and 4 bases, in that order; junction bases with no gene match: 4.

This sequence joins TRBV2 and TRBJ2-1; the D call may be TRBD1 or TRBD2 (5 bases each). CDR1 and CDR2 (germline): SNHLY, FYNNEI. V lost 8 bases and J lost 10, with 12 bases in between. The CDR3 totals 11 residues. CDR3 nucleotide sequence: TGTGCCAGCCCTCGAGGGGCCGAGCAGTTCTTC. Its translation is CASPRGAEQFF.

This clonotype was counted only a few times. V usage is TRBV6-5 and J usage is TRBJ1-2; 7 bases fit TRBD1. The germline V gene has CDR1 MNHEY and CDR2 SVGAGI. The junction had 14 bases not matched to a gene; V was cut back by 2 bases and J by 8 bases. This CDR3 is 16 amino acids long. The CDR3 is CASSYDEWTGVYGYTF. The CDR3 DNA sequence: TGTGCCAGCAGTTACGATGAGTGGACAGGCGTCTACGGCTACACCTTC.

This clonotype was seen a handful of times. The chain links TRBV12-3 or TRBV12-4 to TRBJ2-2; 9 nucleotides match TRBD1. V shed 6 bases and J 1 base; nucleotides not matched to a gene: 3. The CDR3 contains 15 residues. CDR3 nucleotide sequence: TGTGCCAGCAGCGGACAGGGGAAGAACACCGGGGAGCTGTTTTTT. This gives the protein CASSGQGKNTGELFF.